Detailed here is one TCR beta chain. The antigen is undetermined. The V gene's germline CDR1 is LGHNA and CDR2 YSLEER. V was trimmed by 1 base and J by 6 bases, leaving 16 bases between them. The CDR3 has 15 amino acids. This specimen belongs to a study of cytomegalovirus exposure and HLA in healthy donors. The PCR made use of 60 Vbeta and 13 Jbeta primers. Clones were sequenced by immunoSEQ multiplex PCR, and TCRdb holds only the in-frame ones, with some missing. The data show roughly 200,000 clones, with roughly 80% seen just once and 1.7% held by the top ten. Study-level results: The study labeled more than 150 TCR beta chains cytomegalovirus-associated. Reportedly, fewer N-insertions than the 666-donor mean appeared in an Asian-associated ancestry cluster in a later analysis. V- and J-gene trimming in TCR beta was tied to a missense DCLRE1C variant by an analysis performed later. Sequencing likely caused a cluster of highly shared sequence variants.

The chain uses TRBV4-3 and TRBJ2-7; D is undetermined. The TCR sequence derives from a young woman in good health and CMV-seronegative. Sequencing input: PBMCs. CDR3 residues: CASSQVGLDLSEQYF. DNA of the CDR3: TGCGCCAGCAGCCAAGTAGGCCTAGATTTATCCGAGCAGTACTTC.